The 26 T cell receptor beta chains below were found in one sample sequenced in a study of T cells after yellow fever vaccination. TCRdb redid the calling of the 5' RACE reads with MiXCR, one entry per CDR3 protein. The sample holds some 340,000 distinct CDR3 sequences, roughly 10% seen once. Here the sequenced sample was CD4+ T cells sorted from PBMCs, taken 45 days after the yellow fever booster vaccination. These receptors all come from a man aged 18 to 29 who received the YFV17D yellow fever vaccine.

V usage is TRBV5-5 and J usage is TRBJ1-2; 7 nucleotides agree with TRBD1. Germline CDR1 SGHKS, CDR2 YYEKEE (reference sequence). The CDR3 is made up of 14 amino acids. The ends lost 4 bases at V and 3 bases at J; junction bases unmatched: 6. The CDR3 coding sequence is TGTGCCAGCAGCAGACAGGGTAGGGACTATGGCTACACCTTC. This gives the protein CASSRQGRDYGYTF.

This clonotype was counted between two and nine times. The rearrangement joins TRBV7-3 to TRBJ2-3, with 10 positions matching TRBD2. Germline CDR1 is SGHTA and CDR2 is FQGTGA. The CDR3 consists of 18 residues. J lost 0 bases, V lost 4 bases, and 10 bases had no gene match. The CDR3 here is CASSSRIYSGGSTDTQYF. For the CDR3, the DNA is TGTGCCAGCAGCTCCCGAATATATAGCGGGGGGAGCACAGATACGCAGTATTTT. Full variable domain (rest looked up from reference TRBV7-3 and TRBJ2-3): GAGVSQTPSNKVTEKGKYVELRCDPISGHTALYWYRQSLGQGPEFLIYFQGTGAADDSGLPNDRFFAVRPEGSVSTLKIQRTERGDSAVYLCASSSRIYSGGSTDTQYFGPGTRLTVL.

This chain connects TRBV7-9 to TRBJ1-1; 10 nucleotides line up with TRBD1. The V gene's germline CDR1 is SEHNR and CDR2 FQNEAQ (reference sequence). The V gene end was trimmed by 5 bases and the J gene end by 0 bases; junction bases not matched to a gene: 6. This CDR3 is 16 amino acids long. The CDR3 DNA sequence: TGTGCCAGCAGCACACCGGGACAGGGGATGAACACTGAAGCTTTCTTT. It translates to CASSTPGQGMNTEAFF.

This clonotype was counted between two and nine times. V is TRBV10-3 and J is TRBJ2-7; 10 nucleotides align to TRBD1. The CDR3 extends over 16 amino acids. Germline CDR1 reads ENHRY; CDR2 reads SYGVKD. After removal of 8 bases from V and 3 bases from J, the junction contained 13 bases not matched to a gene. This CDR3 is CAIASTGQGVVYEQYV. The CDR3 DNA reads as TGTGCCATCGCAAGCACCGGACAGGGGGTAGTCTACGAGCAGTACGTC.

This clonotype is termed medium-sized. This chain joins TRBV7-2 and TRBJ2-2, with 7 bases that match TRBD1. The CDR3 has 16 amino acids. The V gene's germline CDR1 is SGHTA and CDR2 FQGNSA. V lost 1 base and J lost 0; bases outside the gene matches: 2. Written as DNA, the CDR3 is TGTGCCAGCAGCTTAGTAGGGGGCGCGAACACCGGGGAGCTGTTTTTT. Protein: CASSLVGGANTGELFF.

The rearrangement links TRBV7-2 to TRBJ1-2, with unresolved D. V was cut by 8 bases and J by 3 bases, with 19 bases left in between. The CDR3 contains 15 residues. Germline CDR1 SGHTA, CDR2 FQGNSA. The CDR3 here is CASGRGQVWDYGYTF. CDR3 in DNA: TGTGCCAGCGGGCGAGGGCAGGTGTGGGACTATGGCTACACCTTC.

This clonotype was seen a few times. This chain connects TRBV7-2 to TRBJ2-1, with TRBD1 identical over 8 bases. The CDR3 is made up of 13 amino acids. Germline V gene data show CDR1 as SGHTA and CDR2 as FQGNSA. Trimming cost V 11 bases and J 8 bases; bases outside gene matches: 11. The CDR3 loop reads CALARDRFHEQFF. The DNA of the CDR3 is TGTGCCCTAGCCAGGGACAGGTTTCATGAGCAGTTCTTC.

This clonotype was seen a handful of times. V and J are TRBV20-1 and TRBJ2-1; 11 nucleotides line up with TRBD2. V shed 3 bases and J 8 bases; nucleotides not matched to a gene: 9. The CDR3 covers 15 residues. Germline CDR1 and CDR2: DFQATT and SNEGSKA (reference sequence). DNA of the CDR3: TGCAGTGCTAGGGAGGCTAGCGGGGGGCGGTATGAGCAGTTCTTC. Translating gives CSAREASGGRYEQFF.

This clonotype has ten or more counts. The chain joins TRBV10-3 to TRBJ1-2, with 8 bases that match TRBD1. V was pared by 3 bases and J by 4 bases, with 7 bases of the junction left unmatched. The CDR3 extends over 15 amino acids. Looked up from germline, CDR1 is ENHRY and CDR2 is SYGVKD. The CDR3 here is CAISDVRQGSYGYTF. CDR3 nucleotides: TGTGCCATCAGTGACGTTCGACAGGGGAGCTATGGCTACACCTTC.

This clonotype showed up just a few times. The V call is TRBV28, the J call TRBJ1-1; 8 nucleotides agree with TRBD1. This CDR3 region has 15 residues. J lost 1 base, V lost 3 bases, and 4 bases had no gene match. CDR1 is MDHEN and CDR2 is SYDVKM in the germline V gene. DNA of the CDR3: TGTGCCAGCAGTTTCGGGACAGGAGCGAACACTGAAGCTTTCTTT. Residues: CASSFGTGANTEAFF.

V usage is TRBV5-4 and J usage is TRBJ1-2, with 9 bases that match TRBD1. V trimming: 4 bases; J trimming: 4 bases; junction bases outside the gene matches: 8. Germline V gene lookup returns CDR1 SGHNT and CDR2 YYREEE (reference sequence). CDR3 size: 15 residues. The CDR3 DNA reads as TGTGCCAGCAGCCTACAGGGGGCGTTGAGCTATGGCTACACCTTC. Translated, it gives CASSLQGALSYGYTF.

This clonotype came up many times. Written as DNA, the CDR3 is TGTGCCAGCAGATTAAGGGAAAATTCACCCCTCCACTTT. Translation: CASRLRENSPLHF. This chain links TRBV25-1 with TRBJ1-6, with no clear D. Trimming took off 6 bases at V and 7 bases at J, with 10 bases between the two ends. This CDR3 is built from 13 residues. CDR1 is MGHDK and CDR2 is SYGVNS in the germline V gene.

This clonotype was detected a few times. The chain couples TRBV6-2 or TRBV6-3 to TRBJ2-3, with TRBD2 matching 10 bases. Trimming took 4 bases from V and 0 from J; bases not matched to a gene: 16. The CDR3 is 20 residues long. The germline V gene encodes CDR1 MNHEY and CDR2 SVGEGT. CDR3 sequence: CASSSQRLAGPGRSTDTQYF. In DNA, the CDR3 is TGTGCCAGCAGTTCGCAACGACTAGCGGGCCCCGGCAGGAGCACAGATACGCAGTATTTT.

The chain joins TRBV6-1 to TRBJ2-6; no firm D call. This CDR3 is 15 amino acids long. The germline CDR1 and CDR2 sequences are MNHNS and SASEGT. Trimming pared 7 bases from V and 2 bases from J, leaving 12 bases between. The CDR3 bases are TGTGCCAGCACCTTTAGTCTCCCTGGGGCCAACGTCCTGACTTTC. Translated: CASTFSLPGANVLTF.

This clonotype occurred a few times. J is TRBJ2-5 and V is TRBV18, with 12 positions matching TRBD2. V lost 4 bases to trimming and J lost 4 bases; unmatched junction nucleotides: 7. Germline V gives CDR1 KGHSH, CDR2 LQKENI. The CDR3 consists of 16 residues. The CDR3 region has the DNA TGTGCCAGCTCACTTCGGACTAGCGGGGAGGGAGAGACCCAGTACTTC. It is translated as CASSLRTSGEGETQYF.

CDR3 sequence reads: CASSLAASKGKAQHF. CDR3 nucleotides: TGTGCCAGCAGCTTAGCCGCGTCAAAGGGCAAAGCCCAGCATTTT. The genes are TRBV7-8 and TRBJ1-5; unclear D gene. Germline V lookup: CDR1 SGHVS, CDR2 FQNEAQ. The CDR3 totals 15 residues. Deletions cut 0 bases from V and 11 bases from J, with 17 bases between.

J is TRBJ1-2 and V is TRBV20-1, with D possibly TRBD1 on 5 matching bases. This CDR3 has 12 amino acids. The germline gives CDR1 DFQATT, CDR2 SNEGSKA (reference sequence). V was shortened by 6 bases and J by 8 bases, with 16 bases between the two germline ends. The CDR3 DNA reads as TGCAGTGCGTGGACACTCAGGGAGGGCTACACCTTC. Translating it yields CSAWTLREGYTF.

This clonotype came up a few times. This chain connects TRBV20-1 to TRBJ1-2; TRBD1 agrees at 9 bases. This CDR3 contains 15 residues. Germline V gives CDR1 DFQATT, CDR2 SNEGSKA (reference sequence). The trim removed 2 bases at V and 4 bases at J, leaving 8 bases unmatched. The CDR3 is CSARTDRGIRYGYTF. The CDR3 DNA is TGCAGTGCTAGAACGGACAGGGGAATTCGCTATGGCTACACCTTC.

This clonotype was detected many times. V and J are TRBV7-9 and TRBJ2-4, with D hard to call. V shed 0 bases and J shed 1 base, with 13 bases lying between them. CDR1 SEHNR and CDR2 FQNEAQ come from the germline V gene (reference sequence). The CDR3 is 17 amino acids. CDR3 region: CASSLAAGRTAKNIQYF. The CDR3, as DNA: TGTGCCAGCAGCTTAGCCGCAGGTCGGACCGCCAAAAACATTCAGTACTTC. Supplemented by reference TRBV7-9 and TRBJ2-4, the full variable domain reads DTGVSQNPRHKITKRGQNVTFRCDPISEHNRLYWYRQTLGQGPEFLTYFQNEAQLEKSRLLSDRFSAERPKGSFSTLEIQRTEQGDSAMYLCASSLAAGRTAKNIQYFGAGTRLSVL.

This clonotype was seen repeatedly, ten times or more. Here the CDR3 reads CASSLWGGAQETQYF. As DNA, the CDR3 is TGTGCCAGCAGTTTGTGGGGGGGGGCCCAAGAGACCCAGTACTTC. The chain employs TRBV12-3 or TRBV12-4 and TRBJ2-5; D might be TRBD2 (7 bases). V was trimmed by 3 bases and J by 1 base, leaving 12 bases between them. There are 15 residues in the CDR3.

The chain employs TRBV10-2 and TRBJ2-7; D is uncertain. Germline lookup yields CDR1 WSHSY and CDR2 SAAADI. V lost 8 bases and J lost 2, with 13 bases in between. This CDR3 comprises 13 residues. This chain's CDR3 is CASRTGYTYEQYF. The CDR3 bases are TGCGCCAGCCGGACCGGGTATACCTACGAGCAGTACTTC.

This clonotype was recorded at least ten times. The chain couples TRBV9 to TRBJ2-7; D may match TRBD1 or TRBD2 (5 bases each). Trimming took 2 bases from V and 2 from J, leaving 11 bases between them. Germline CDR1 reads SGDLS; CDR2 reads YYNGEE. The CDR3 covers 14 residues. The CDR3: CASSVTPGPYEQYF. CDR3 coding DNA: TGTGCCAGCAGCGTGACACCGGGACCCTACGAGCAGTACTTC.

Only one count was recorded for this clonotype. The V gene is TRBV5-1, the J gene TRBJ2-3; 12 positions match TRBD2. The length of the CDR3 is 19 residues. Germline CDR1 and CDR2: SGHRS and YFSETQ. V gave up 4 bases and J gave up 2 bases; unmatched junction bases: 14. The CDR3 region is CASSPRFTSGGPYTDTQYF. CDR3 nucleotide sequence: TGCGCCAGCAGCCCCCGTTTTACTAGCGGGGGGCCCTACACAGATACGCAGTATTTT.

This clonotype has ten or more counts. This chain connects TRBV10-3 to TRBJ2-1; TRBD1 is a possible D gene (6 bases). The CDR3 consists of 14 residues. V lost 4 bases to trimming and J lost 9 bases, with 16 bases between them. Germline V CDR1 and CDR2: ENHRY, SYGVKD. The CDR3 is CAISATGTSGEQFF. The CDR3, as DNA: TGTGCCATCAGTGCGACCGGGACAAGTGGTGAGCAGTTCTTC.

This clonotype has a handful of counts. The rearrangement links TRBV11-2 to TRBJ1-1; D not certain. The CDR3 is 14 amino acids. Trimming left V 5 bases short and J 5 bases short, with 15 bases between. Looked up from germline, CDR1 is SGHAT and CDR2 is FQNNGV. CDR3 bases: TGTGCCAGCAGCCCCGGGCCCTGGAGAACTGAAGCTTTCTTT. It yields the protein CASSPGPWRTEAFF.

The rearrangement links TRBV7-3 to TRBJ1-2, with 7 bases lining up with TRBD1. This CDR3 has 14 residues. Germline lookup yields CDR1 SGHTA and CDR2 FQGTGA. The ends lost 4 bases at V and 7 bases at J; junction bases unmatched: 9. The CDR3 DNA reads TGTGCCAGCAGCTCTGGACAGGATCATGGTGGCTACACCTTC. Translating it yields CASSSGQDHGGYTF. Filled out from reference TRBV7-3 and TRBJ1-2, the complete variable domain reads GAGVSQTPSNKVTEKGKYVELRCDPISGHTALYWYRQSLGQGPEFLIYFQGTGAADDSGLPNDRFFAVRPEGSVSTLKIQRTERGDSAVYLCASSSGQDHGGYTFGSGTRLTVV.